This TCR beta chain emerged from a study of T cell repertoires in cytomegalovirus infection. Study-wide findings and caveats: Of the TCR beta families, the public ones yielded a cumulative frequency that identified carriers of CMV plus the relevant HLA.

In TCRdb, the reads were re-called with MiXCR into one record per CDR3 protein. The sample lists hundreds of thousands of distinct CDR3 sequences, around 29% occurring once. This clonotype has only a few counts. The antigen is not known. With a much larger clone just one base away, this may be a read error. Looked up from germline, CDR1 is SEHNR and CDR2 is FQNEAQ (reference sequence). V lost 1 base, J lost 0 bases, and 6 bases lay in between. This CDR3 spans 14 amino acids. Sample: cultured CD8+ T cells from PBMCs, taken from culture after CMV antigen stimulation. The V call is TRBV7-9, the J call TRBJ1-2; no clear D. This clonotype was obtained from a human donor in good health (CMV status not recorded). Some clones in this sample may be carry-over from other donors' samples. The CDR3 sequence: CASSLVPANYGYTF. The CDR3 bases are TGTGCCAGCAGCTTAGTGCCAGCTAACTATGGCTACACCTTC.